Listed here are 14 T cell receptor beta chains from one sample, sequenced in a study of CD8+ T cells in alopecia areata. As the sequencing template, cDNA was produced by extracting RNA and reverse transcribing it. Sequencing used immunoSEQ multiplex PCR; TCRdb keeps in-frame clones, though not all of them. The table includes about 3,900 clones, approximately 70% detected once. The treatment denotes: oral pan-JAK inhibitor, 5-10 mg twice daily. Peripheral blood and lesional scalp punch biopsies were taken from alopecia areata patients. The sample consisted of skin, taken at week 24, from a patient treated with tofacitinib. The receptors here all came from a human donor with alopecia areata.

This sequence joins TRBV4-1 and TRBJ2-5, with TRBD2 as a possible D gene (6 bases). The ends were cut back, 4 bases at V and 4 bases at J, with 16 bases in the middle. The CDR3 totals 15 residues. Germline V gene data show CDR1 as MGHRA and CDR2 as YSYEKL. The CDR3 is CASSRSIGTLETQYF. CDR3 in DNA: TGCGCCAGCAGCCGCTCGATCGGGACTCTAGAGACCCAGTACTTC.

This chain connects TRBV10-3 to TRBJ1-2; D is uncertain. Per germline, CDR1 ENHRY and CDR2 SYGVKD. The CDR3 covers 13 residues. V was clipped by 7 bases and J by 2 bases, with 11 bases between them. This CDR3 is CAINYDGNYGYTF. The DNA of the CDR3 is TGTGCCATCAATTACGACGGCAACTATGGCTACACCTTC.

In this sample, this clone is large. V usage is TRBV4-1 and J usage is TRBJ1-1; the D is unclear. In germline, CDR1 is MGHRA, CDR2 YSYEKL. This CDR3 has 14 amino acids. V was clipped by 2 bases and J by 2 bases, with 9 bases between them. The chain's CDR3 is CASSQMSPNTEAFF. CDR3 nucleotide sequence: TGCGCCAGCAGCCAAATGTCACCTAACACTGAAGCTTTCTTT.

V is TRBV4-1 and J is TRBJ2-7, with TRBD1 identical over 9 bases. The CDR3 spans 16 residues. V trimming: 4 bases; J trimming: 5 bases; junction bases outside the gene matches: 12. Germline V lookup: CDR1 MGHRA, CDR2 YSYEKL. Here the CDR3 reads CASSLRDRVDLDEQYF. DNA for the CDR3: TGCGCCAGCAGCCTCCGGGACAGGGTAGATTTAGACGAGCAGTACTTC.

The V call is TRBV5-1, the J call TRBJ1-1; D gene unclear. The CDR3 is 16 residues long. In germline, CDR1 is SGHRS, CDR2 YFSETQ. The V and J ends lost 0 bases and 0 bases respectively, with 12 bases between them. DNA for the CDR3: TGCGCCAGCAGCTTGGCCCAGACTGTCATGAACACTGAAGCTTTCTTT. Its protein is CASSLAQTVMNTEAFF.

The chain uses TRBV5-6 and TRBJ2-1; D is ambiguous. This CDR3 comprises 13 residues. Germline assignment: CDR1 SGHDT and CDR2 YYEEEE. Between the trimmed V and J ends, which lost 0 bases and 11 bases, there was a span of 12 bases. The CDR3 protein is CASSLAFLRKQFF. Written as DNA, the CDR3 is TGTGCCAGCAGCTTGGCCTTTCTTCGGAAGCAGTTCTTC.

The V gene is TRBV7-2, the J gene TRBJ2-3; 11 bases are a match to TRBD2. CDR1 and CDR2 from the germline V gene are SGHTA and FQGNSA. V lost 5 bases, J lost 2 bases, and 6 bases stayed unmatched. This CDR3 region has 16 residues. The DNA of the CDR3 is TGTGCCAGCAGCGTCCGACTAGCGGGGCTCACAGATACGCAGTATTTT. This sequence encodes CASSVRLAGLTDTQYF.

V usage is TRBV4-1 and J usage is TRBJ2-7; no reliable D call. Germline CDR1 and CDR2: MGHRA and YSYEKL. Trimming removed 1 base at V and 3 bases at J, with 7 bases between. CDR3 size: 13 residues. The CDR3 nucleotides read TGCGCCAGCAGCCAAGGGTACGGCTACGAGCAGTACTTC. Translating gives CASSQGYGYEQYF.

CDR3 sequence reads: CASSLDWRGIDIQYF. The CDR3 nucleotides read TGTGCCAGCAGCTTAGACTGGCGGGGCATCGATATTCAGTACTTC. The genes are TRBV11-2 and TRBJ2-4; a possible D gene is TRBD2 (6 bases). Germline CDR1 and CDR2: SGHAT and FQNNGV. V was pared by 0 bases and J by 10 bases, with 16 bases between. CDR3 length equals 15 residues.

The chain combines TRBV19 with TRBJ1-5; TRBD1 might be the D (5 bases). This CDR3 comprises 14 residues. The germline V and J ends were trimmed by 3 bases and 3 bases, with 9 bases remaining between them. CDR1 is LNHDA, CDR2 SQIVND, per germline (reference sequence). DNA for the CDR3: TGTGCCAGTAGTATCTACAGGTCCAATCAGCCCCAGCATTTT. The encoded protein is CASSIYRSNQPQHF.

The chain's CDR3 is CASSSRWRTEAFF. For the CDR3, the DNA is TGTGCCAGCAGTTCCCGGTGGCGCACTGAAGCTTTCTTT. This chain links TRBV27 with TRBJ1-1; D not certain. The CDR3 is made up of 13 amino acids. CDR1 and CDR2 from the germline V gene are MNHEY and SMNVEV (reference sequence). V was pared by 4 bases and J by 4 bases, with 10 bases between.

The sample holds one count of this clone. This sequence joins TRBV6-5 and TRBJ2-1, with D perhaps given as TRBD1 or TRBD2 (5 bases each). This CDR3 spans 16 amino acids. Germline lookup yields CDR1 MNHEY and CDR2 SVGAGI. The V and J ends lost 0 bases and 10 bases respectively, with 19 bases between them. CDR3: CASSYSGPLGSIEQFF. CDR3 nucleotide sequence: TGTGCCAGCAGTTACTCGGGACCCCTTGGGAGTATCGAGCAGTTCTTC.

The J gene is TRBJ2-3, the V gene TRBV27; TRBD1 matches at 7 bases. This CDR3 is 16 amino acids long. Germline values: CDR1 MNHEY, CDR2 SMNVEV (reference sequence). J was trimmed by 1 base and V by 9 bases; bases with no gene match: 13. CDR3 DNA sequence: TGTGCCAGTACAGGGGACCCACGACTGGGCACAGATACGCAGTATTTT. Protein product: CASTGDPRLGTDTQYF.

The chain has TRBV29-1 and TRBJ2-1, with 8 bases matching TRBD2. The V gene's germline CDR1 is SQVTM and CDR2 ANQGSEA. The CDR3 is 14 amino acids. The V gene end was trimmed by 5 bases and the J gene end by 2 bases; junction bases not matched to a gene: 5. The CDR3 region has the DNA TGCAGCGTTCCCGGGGGGGCAGCCTACAATGAGCAGTTCTTC. Amino acid sequence: CSVPGGAAYNEQFF.